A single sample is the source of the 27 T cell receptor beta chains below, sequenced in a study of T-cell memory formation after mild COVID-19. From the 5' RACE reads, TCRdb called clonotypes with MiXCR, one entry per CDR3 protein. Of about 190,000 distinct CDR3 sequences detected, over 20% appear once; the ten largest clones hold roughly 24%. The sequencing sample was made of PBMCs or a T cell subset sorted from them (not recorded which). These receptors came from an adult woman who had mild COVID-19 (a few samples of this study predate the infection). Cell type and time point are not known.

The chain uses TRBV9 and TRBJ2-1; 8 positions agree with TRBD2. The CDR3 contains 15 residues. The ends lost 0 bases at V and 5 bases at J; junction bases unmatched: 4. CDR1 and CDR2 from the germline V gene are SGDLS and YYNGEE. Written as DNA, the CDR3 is TGTGCCAGCAGCGTAGTTAGCGGGACCCACAATGAGCAGTTCTTC. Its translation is CASSVVSGTHNEQFF.

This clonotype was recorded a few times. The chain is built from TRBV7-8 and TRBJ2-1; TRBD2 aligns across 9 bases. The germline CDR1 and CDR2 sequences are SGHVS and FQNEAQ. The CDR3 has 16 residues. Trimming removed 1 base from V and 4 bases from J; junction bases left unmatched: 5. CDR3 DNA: TGTGCCAGCAGCTTAGATAGCGGGGGAGTTTACAATGAGCAGTTCTTC. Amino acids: CASSLDSGGVYNEQFF.

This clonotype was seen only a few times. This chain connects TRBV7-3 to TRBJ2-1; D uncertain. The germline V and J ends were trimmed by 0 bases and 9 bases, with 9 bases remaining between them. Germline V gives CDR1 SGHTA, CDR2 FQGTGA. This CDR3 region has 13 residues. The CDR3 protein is CASSLTATREQFF. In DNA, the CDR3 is TGTGCCAGCAGCTTAACTGCGACACGTGAGCAGTTCTTC.

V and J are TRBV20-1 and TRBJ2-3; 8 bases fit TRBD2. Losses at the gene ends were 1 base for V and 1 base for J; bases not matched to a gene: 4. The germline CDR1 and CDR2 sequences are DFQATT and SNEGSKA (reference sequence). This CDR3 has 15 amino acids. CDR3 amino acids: CSARVLAGGTDTQYF. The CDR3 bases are TGCAGTGCTAGAGTGCTAGCGGGCGGCACAGATACGCAGTATTTT.

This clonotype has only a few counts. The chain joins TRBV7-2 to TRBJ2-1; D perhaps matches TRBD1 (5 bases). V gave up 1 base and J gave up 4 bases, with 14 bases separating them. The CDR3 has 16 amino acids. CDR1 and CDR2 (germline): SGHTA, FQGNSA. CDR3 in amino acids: CASSLGAGMGYNEQFF. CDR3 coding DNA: TGTGCCAGCAGCTTAGGTGCAGGGATGGGTTACAATGAGCAGTTCTTC.

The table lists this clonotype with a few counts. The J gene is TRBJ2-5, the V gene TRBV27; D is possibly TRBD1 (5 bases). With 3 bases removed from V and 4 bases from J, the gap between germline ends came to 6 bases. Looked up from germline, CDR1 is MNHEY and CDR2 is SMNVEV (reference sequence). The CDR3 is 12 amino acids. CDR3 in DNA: TGTGCCAGCAGTTTCCAGGGAGAGACCCAGTACTTC. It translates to CASSFQGETQYF.

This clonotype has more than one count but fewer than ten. The CDR3 is CASSSSAGGPYEQYF. CDR3 nucleotides: TGTGCCAGCAGCTCCAGTGCAGGGGGCCCCTACGAGCAGTACTTC. The chain employs TRBV7-6 and TRBJ2-7, with TRBD1 matching 8 bases. The germline CDR1 and CDR2 sequences are SGHVS and FNYEAQ. The CDR3 is 15 residues long. V lost 4 bases and J lost 2; bases outside the gene matches: 7. The variable domain in full, with the rest retrieved from reference TRBV7-6 and TRBJ2-7, is GAGVSQSPRYKVTKRGQDVALRCDPISGHVSLYWYRQALGQGPEFLTYFNYEAQQDKSGLPNDRFSAERPEGSISTLTIQRTEQRDSAMYRCASSSSAGGPYEQYFGPGTRLTVT.

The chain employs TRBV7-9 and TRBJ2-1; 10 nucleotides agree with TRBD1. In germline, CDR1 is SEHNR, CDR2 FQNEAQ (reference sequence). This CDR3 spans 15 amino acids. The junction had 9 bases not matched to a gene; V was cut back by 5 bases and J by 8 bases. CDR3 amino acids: CASSLKGQGMDEQFF. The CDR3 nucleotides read TGTGCCAGCAGCCTAAAGGGACAGGGGATGGATGAGCAGTTCTTC.

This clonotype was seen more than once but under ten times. In DNA form, the CDR3 reads TGTGCCAGCAGCTTCACCGGGACACAACTTCTTCCCGATAGCACAGATACGCAGTATTTT. Amino acids: CASSFTGTQLLPDSTDTQYF. The chain carries TRBV7-3 and TRBJ2-3, with D perhaps TRBD1 (6 bases). Trimming cost V 3 bases and J 0 bases, with 25 bases left between them. Germline CDR1 and CDR2: SGHTA and FQGTGA. The CDR3 sequence is 20 residues long.

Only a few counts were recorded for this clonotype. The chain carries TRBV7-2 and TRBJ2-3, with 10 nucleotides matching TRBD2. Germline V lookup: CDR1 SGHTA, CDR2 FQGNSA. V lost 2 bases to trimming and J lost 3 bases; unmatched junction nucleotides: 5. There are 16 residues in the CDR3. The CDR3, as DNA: TGTGCCAGCAGCTTAAGCGGGAGGGTACTGACAGATACGCAGTATTTT. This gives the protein CASSLSGRVLTDTQYF.

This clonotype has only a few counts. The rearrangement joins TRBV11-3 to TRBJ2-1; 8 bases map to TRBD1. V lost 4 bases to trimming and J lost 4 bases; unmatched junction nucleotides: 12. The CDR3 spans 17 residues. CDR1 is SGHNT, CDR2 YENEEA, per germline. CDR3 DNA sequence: TGTGCCAGCAGCTCCACCACAGGGGGTCAGGGATACAATGAGCAGTTCTTC. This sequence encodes CASSSTTGGQGYNEQFF. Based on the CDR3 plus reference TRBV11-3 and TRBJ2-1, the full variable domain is EAGVVQSPRYKIIEKKQPVAFWCNPISGHNTLYWYLQNLGQGPELLIRYENEEAVDDSQLPKDRFSAERLKGVDSTLKIQPAELGDSAVYLCASSSTTGGQGYNEQFFGPGTRLTVL.

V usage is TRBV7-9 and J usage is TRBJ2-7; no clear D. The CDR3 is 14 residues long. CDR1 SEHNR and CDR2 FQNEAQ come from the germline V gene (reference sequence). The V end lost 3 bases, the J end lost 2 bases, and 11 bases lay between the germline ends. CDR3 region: CASSFPTATYEQYF. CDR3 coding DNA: TGTGCCAGCAGCTTCCCGACTGCTACCTACGAGCAGTACTTC.

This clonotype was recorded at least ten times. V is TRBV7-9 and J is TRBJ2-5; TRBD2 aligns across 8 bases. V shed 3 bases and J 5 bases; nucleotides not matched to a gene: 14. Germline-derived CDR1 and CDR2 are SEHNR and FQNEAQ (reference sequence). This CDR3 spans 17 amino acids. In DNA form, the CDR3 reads TGTGCCAGCAGCTTCCCCCGGACTAGCTCAGAGGGGGAGACCCAGTACTTC. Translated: CASSFPRTSSEGETQYF.

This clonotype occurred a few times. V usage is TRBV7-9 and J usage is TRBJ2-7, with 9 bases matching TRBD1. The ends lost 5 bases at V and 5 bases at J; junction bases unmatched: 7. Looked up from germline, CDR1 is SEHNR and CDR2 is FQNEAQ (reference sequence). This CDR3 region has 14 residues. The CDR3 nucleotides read TGTGCCAGCAGCGAAGACAGGGGGAAAAACGAGCAGTACTTC. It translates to CASSEDRGKNEQYF. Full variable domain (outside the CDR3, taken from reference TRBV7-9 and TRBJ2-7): DTGVSQNPRHKITKRGQNVTFRCDPISEHNRLYWYRQTLGQGPEFLTYFQNEAQLEKSRLLSDRFSAERPKGSFSTLEIQRTEQGDSAMYLCASSEDRGKNEQYFGPGTRLTVT.

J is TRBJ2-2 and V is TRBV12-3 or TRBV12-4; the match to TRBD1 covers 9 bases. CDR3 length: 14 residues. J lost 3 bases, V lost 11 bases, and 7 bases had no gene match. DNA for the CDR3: TGTGCCTCGAACGACAGGGGGGACACCGGGGAGCTGTTTTTT. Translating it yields CASNDRGDTGELFF.

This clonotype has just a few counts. The CDR3 DNA follows: TGTGCCAGCAGCAGCCACAGGGGGCGAGAGACCCAGTACTTC. Translating it yields CASSSHRGRETQYF. The chain is built from TRBV7-9 and TRBJ2-5, with TRBD1 matching over 9 bases. The CDR3 spans 14 residues. The germline gives CDR1 SEHNR, CDR2 FQNEAQ (reference sequence). The V and J ends lost 5 bases and 4 bases, in that order; junction bases with no gene match: 5. The whole variable domain, filled in from reference TRBV7-9 and TRBJ2-5, reads DTGVSQNPRHKITKRGQNVTFRCDPISEHNRLYWYRQTLGQGPEFLTYFQNEAQLEKSRLLSDRFSAERPKGSFSTLEIQRTEQGDSAMYLCASSSHRGRETQYFGPGTRLLVL.

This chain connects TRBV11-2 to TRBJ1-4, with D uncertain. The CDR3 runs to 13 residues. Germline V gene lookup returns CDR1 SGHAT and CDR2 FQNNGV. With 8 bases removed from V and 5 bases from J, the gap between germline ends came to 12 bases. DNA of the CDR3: TGTGCCAGCTCGGCGGCGGGAAATGAAAAACTGTTTTTT. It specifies CASSAAGNEKLFF.

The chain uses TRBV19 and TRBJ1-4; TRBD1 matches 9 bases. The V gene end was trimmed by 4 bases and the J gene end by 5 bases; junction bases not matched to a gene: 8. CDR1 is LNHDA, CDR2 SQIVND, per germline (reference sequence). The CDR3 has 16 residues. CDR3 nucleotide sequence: TGTGCCAGTAGTACAAAGTACAGGGGGCCAAATGAAAAACTGTTTTTT. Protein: CASSTKYRGPNEKLFF.

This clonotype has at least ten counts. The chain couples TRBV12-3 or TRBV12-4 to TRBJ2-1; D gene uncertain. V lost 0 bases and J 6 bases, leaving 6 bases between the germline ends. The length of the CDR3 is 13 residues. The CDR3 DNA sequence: TGTGCCAGCAGTTTAGCGCCTAGCAATGAGCAGTTCTTC. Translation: CASSLAPSNEQFF.

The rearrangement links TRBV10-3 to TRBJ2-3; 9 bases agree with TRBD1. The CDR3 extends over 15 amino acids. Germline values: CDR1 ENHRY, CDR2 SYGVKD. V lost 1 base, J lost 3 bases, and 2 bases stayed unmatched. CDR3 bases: TGTGCCATCAGTGAGTTCGGACAGGGGACAGATACGCAGTATTTT. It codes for CAISEFGQGTDTQYF.

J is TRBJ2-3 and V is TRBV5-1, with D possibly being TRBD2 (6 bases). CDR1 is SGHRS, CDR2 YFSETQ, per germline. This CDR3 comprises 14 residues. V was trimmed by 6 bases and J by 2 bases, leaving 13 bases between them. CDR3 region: CASMTSMLTDTQYF. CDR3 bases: TGCGCCAGCATGACTAGTATGCTCACAGATACGCAGTATTTT.

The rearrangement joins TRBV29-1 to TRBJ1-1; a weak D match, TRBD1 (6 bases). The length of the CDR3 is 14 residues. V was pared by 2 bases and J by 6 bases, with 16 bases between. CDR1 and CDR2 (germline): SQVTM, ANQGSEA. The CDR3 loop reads CSVESGQGSAEAFF. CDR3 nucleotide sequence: TGCAGCGTTGAATCGGGTCAGGGGAGCGCTGAAGCTTTCTTT. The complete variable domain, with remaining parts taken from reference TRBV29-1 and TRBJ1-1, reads SAVISQKPSRDICQRGTSLTIQCQVDSQVTMMFWYRQQPGQSLTLIATANQGSEATYESGFVIDKFPISRPNLTFSTLTVSNMSPEDSSIYLCSVESGQGSAEAFFGQGTRLTVV.

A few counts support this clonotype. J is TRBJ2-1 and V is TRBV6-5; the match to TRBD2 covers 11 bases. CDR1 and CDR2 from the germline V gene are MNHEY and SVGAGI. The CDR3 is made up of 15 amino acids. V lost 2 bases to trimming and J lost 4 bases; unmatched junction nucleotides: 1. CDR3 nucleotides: TGTGCCAGCAGTTACGGGACTAGCGGATACAATGAGCAGTTCTTC. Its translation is CASSYGTSGYNEQFF.

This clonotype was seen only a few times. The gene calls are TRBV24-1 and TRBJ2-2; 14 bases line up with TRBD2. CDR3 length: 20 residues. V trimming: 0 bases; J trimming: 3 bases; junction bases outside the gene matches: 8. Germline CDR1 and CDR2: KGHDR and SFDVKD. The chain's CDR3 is CATSDLPPGLAGVDTGELFF. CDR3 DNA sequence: TGTGCCACCAGTGATTTGCCCCCGGGACTAGCGGGAGTCGACACCGGGGAGCTGTTTTTT.

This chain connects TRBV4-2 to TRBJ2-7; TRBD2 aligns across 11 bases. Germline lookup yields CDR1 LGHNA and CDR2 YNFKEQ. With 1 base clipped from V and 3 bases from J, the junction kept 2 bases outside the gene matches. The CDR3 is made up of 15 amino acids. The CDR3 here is CASSQVGTSGYEQYF. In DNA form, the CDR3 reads TGTGCCAGCAGCCAAGTGGGGACTAGCGGCTACGAGCAGTACTTC.

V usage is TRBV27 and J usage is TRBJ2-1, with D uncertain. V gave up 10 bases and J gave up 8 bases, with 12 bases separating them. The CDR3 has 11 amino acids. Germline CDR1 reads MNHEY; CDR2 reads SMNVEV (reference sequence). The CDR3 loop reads CATSLWDEQFF. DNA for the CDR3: TGTGCCACCTCTCTTTGGGATGAGCAGTTCTTC.

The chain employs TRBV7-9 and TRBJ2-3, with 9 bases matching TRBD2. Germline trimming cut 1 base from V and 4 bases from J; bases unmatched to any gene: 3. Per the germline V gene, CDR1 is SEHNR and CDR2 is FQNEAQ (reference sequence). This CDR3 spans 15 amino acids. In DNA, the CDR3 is TGTGCCAGCAGCTTAGAGGTAGCGGGAGCAGATACGCAGTATTTT. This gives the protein CASSLEVAGADTQYF.